This entry describes one T cell receptor (beta chain). The target antigen is unknown. MiXCR, applied by TCRdb to the reads, yields one record per CDR3 protein. This repertoire shows around 310,000 distinct CDR3 sequences, just under 30% found once; its top ten account for approximately 20%. Deletions cut 3 bases from V and 0 bases from J, with 17 bases between. The CDR3 has 17 amino acids. These data originate in a study of T cell repertoires in cytomegalovirus infection. Study observations and caveats: Dominating the ex vivo response were TCR beta clonotypes that were CMV-specific and HLA-C-restricted.

This sequence originates from a human donor in good health (CMV status not recorded). Some clones in this sample may be carry-over from other donors' samples. The V and J genes are TRBV12-3 or TRBV12-4 and TRBJ1-1; weak D call: TRBD1 (6 bases). The sample was cultured PBMCs, taken from culture after CMV antigen stimulation. The CDR3 region is CASSFLSGGLMNTEAFF. DNA of the CDR3: TGTGCCAGCAGTTTCCTGTCCGGGGGCCTGATGAACACTGAAGCTTTCTTT.